Listed below are T cell receptor beta chains from one sample, sequenced in a study of T-cell memory formation after mild COVID-19. TCRdb reprocessed the 5' RACE reads with MiXCR, giving one entry per CDR3 protein. The top ten clones hold approximately 0.74% of a sample with tens of thousands of distinct CDR3 sequences, less than 8% of them seen once. The sample comprised PBMCs or a T cell subset sorted from them (not recorded which). These receptors were collected from an adult who had mild COVID-19 (a few samples of this study predate the infection). Cell type and time point are not known. Both conserved end residues are part of each CDR3.

cdr3_length: 15
v_call: TRBV2
j_call: TRBJ2-6
cdr3_aa: CASIHPDSGANVLTF

cdr3_length: 12
v_call: TRBV14
j_call: TRBJ2-7
cdr3_aa: CASSQITYEQYF

cdr3_length: 14
v_call: TRBV7-9
j_call: TRBJ1-4
cdr3_aa: CASSFRGVGEKLFF

cdr3_length: 16
v_call: TRBV9
j_call: TRBJ1-2
cdr3_aa: CASRRDALGVGYGYTF

cdr3_length: 13
v_call: TRBV7-8
j_call: TRBJ2-1
cdr3_aa: CASSRQEFNEQFF

cdr3_length: 15
v_call: TRBV5-6
j_call: TRBJ1-2
cdr3_aa: CASSLAQRVADGYTF

cdr3_length: 14
v_call: TRBV7-9
j_call: TRBJ1-1
cdr3_aa: CASSRQGASTEAFF

cdr3_length: 15
v_call: TRBV4-3
j_call: TRBJ2-3
cdr3_aa: CASSQDGVSGDTQYF

cdr3_length: 16
v_call: TRBV5-1
j_call: TRBJ2-1
cdr3_aa: CASSLGVGQGLDEQFF

cdr3_length: 14
v_call: TRBV5-1
j_call: TRBJ1-6
cdr3_aa: CASSLETRNSPLHF